The sequence of this TCR beta chain was determined in a study of regulatory T cells in long-lasting Graves disease. Study results and limitations: Sampling was limited to peripheral blood rather than thyroid tissue.

Specified time point: newly diagnosed GD, antithyroid drugs for less than 3 months. Making the TCR library involved RNA that had been extracted from PBMCs. Combining iRepertoire HTBI primers with Arm-PCR of CDR3 regions, the authors built TCR beta libraries. Each CDR3 protein is one row after TCRdb ran MiXCR on the multiplex PCR reads. This repertoire shows a few hundred thousand distinct CDR3 sequences, approximately 15% found once; its top ten account for about 9.1%. CDR3 length equals 11 residues. The germline CDR1 and CDR2 sequences are SQVTM and ANQGSEA. Trimming stripped 1 base from V and 9 bases from J, with 10 bases between. The table lists this clonotype with many counts. Its specificity is not known. These data are also associated with another study on T cells in Graves' hyperthyroidism and ophthalmopathy. That publication notes: An initial round of RT-PCR targeting the TCR CDR3 relied on the HTBI primer set. Blood shared most expanded thyroid clonotypes above 0.001.

The chain recombines TRBV29-1 with TRBJ2-7; tentatively, D is TRBD1 (6 bases). Source: peripheral blood mononuclear cells (PBMCs), taken at new diagnosis, from a patient treated with antithyroid drugs. The receptor comes from a man aged 25 to 45 with Graves disease. DNA for the CDR3: TGCAGCGTTGAAGGGGGGCAGGGGCAGTACTTC. Protein product: CSVEGGQGQYF.